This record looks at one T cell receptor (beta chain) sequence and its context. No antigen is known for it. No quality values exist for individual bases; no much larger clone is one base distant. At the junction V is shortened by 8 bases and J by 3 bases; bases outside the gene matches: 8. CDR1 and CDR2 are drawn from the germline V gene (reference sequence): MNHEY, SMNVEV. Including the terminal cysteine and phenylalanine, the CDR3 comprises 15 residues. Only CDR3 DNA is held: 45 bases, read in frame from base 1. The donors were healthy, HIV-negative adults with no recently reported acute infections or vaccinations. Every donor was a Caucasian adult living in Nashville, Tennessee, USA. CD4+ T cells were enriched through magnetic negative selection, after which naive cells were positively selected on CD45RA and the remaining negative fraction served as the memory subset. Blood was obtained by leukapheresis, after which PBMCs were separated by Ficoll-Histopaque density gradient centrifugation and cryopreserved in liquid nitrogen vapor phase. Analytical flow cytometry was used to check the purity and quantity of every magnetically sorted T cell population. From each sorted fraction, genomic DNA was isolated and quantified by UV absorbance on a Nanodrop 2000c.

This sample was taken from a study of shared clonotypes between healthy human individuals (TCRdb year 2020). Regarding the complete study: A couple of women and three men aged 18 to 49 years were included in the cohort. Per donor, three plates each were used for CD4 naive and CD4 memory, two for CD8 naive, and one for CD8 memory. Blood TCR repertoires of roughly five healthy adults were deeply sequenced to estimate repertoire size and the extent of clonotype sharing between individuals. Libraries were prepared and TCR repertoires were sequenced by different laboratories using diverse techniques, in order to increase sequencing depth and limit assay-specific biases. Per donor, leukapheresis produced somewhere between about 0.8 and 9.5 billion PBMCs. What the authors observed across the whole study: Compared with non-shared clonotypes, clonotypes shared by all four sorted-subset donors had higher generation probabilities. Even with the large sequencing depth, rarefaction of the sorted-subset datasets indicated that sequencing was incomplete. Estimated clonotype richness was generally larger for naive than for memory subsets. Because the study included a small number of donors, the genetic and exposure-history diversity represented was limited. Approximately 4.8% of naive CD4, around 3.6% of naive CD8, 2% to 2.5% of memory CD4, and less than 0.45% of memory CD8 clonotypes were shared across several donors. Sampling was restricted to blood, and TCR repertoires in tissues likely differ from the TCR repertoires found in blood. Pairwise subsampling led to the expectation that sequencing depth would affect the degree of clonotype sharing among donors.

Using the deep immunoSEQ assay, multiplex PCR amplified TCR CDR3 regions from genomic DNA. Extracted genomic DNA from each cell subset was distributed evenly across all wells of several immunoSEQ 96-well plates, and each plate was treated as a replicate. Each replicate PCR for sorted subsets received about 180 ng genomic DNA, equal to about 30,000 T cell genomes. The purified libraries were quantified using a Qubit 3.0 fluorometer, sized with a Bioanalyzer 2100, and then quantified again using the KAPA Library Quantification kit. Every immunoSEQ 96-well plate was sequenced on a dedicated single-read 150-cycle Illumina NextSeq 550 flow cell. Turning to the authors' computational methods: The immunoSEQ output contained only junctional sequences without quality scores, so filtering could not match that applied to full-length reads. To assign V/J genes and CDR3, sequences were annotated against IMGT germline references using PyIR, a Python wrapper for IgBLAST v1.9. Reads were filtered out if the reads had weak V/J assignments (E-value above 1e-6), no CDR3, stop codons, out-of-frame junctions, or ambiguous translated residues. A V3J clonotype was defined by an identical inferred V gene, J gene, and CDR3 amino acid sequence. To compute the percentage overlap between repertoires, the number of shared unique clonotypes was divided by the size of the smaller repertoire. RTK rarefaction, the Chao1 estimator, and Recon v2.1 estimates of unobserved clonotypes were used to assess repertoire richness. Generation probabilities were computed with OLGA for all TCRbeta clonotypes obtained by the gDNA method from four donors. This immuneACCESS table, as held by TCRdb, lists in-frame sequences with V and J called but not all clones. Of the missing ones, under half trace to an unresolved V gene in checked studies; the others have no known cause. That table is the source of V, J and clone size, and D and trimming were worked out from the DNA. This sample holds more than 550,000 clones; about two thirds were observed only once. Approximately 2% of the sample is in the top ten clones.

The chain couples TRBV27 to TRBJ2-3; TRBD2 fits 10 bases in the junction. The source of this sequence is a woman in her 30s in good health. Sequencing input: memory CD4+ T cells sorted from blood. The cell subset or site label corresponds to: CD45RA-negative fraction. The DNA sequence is TGTGCCAGCCGGAGCGGGAGGGCCATGACAGATACGCAGTATTTT. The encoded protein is CASRSGRAMTDTQYF.